This is a list of T cell receptor beta chains from one sample in a study of T-cell memory formation after mild COVID-19. MiXCR, run by TCRdb on the 5' RACE reads, gives a single entry per CDR3 protein. The table lists about 140,000 distinct CDR3 sequences, 11% to 15% of them singletons. Material: PBMCs or a T cell subset sorted from them (not recorded which). These receptors were taken from an adult woman who had mild COVID-19 (a few samples of this study predate the infection). Cell type and time point are not known. Both conserved end residues are part of each CDR3. D genes are given only for firm matches. Size is omitted from some rows. Given values are once, few, many or a class for expanded clones.

V gene	D gene	J gene	clone size	CDR3 DNA	CDR3 protein
TRBV27	-	TRBJ2-7	-	TGTGCCAGCAGTTTTGGAGGCCCGCAGGCCCCCTACTACGAGCAGTACTTC	CASSFGGPQAPYYEQYF
TRBV30	-	TRBJ2-3	-	TGTGCTACGGATGGGGGGAATTCAGATACGCAGTATTTT	CATDGGNSDTQYF
TRBV29-1	-	TRBJ2-1	-	TGCAGCGTTGAAGGCAATAATGAGCAGTTCTTC	CSVEGNNEQFF
TRBV5-1	TRBD1	TRBJ2-1	-	TGCGCCAGCAGCTTGGGACAGGGGAGCTACAATGAGCAGTTCTTC	CASSLGQGSYNEQFF
TRBV12-3/TRBV12-4	TRBD1	TRBJ2-7	few	TGTGCCAGCAGTGGGACAGGGGAATCCTACGAGCAGTACTTC	CASSGTGESYEQYF
TRBV7-2	-	TRBJ2-2	few	TGTGCCAGCAGCCCGGGACATACGACCGGGGAGCTGTTTTTT	CASSPGHTTGELFF
TRBV6-5	TRBD2	TRBJ2-5	-	TGTGCCAGCTCCCCAGCGGGAGTGCACCAAGAGACCCAGTACTTC	CASSPAGVHQETQYF
TRBV20-1	-	TRBJ1-1	-	TGCAGTGCTAGAGAAGGAAACACTGAAGCTTTCTTT	CSAREGNTEAFF
TRBV7-6	TRBD2	TRBJ2-4	few	TGTGCCAGCAGCAACCCGACTAGCGGGGGGGCCGAGGGAGCCAAAAACATTCAGTACTTC	CASSNPTSGGAEGAKNIQYF
TRBV6-2/TRBV6-3	-	TRBJ2-7	few	TGTGCCACCGGGGTCCGGACCTACGAGCAGTACTTC	CATGVRTYEQYF